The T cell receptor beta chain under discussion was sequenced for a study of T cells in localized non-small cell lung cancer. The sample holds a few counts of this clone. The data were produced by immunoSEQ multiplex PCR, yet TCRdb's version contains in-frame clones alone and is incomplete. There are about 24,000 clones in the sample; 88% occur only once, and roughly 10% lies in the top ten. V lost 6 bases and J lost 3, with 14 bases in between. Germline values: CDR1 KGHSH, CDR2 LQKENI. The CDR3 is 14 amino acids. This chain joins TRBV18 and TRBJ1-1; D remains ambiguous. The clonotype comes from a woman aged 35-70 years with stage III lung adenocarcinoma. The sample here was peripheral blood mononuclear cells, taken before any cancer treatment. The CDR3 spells CASSTGVGDTEAFF. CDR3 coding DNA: TGTGCCAGCTCCACCGGGGTTGGGGACACTGAAGCTTTCTTT.